One and the same sample provided the 25 T cell receptor beta chains below, sequenced in a study of early T cells in non-severe SARS-CoV-2 infection listed by TCRdb under 2021. The library was generated by 5' RACE. The instrument was a NextSeq 500. The public reads were quality trimmed at Q25 with fastp and then assembled into clones with MiXCR by TCRdb, keeping productive beta chains. Entries that share a CDR3 protein sequence are merged under the most common genes and DNA. The sample has over 75,000 distinct CDR3 sequences on record, less than 15% of them singletons. The top ten hold 2% to 2.5% of the sample. The sample taken for sequencing was whole blood. These receptors originate from an adult who was a healthcare worker with PCR-confirmed SARS-CoV-2 infection or an uninfected control (not recorded which).

This clonotype occurred many times. V usage is TRBV5-4 and J usage is TRBJ2-3; weak D call: TRBD2 (7 bases). CDR1 and CDR2 from the germline V gene are SGHNT and YYREEE (reference sequence). V lost 0 bases and J 2 bases, leaving 22 bases between the germline ends. The CDR3 consists of 19 residues. CDR3 coding DNA: TGTGCCAGCAGCTTGGAGCGTTGGGGTGCGGGGGCGGCCACAGATACGCAGTATTTT. It encodes CASSLERWGAGAATDTQYF.

The chain links TRBV10-2 to TRBJ2-7; D may correspond to TRBD1 or TRBD2 (5 bases each). Trimming removed 3 bases at V and 6 bases at J, with 15 bases between. From germline, CDR1 is WSHSY and CDR2 SAAADI. The CDR3 length is 14 residues. The chain's CDR3 is CASSDSGGIREQYF. CDR3 DNA: TGCGCCAGCAGTGATAGTGGGGGAATTCGCGAGCAGTACTTC.

The chain has TRBV29-1 and TRBJ1-2; 9 positions agree with TRBD1. V was clipped by 7 bases and J by 2 bases; unmatched bases: 5. Germline V gives CDR1 SQVTM, CDR2 ANQGSEA. There are 13 residues in the CDR3. This chain's CDR3 is CSGYRGQNYGYTF. The CDR3, as DNA: TGCAGCGGGTACAGGGGGCAGAACTATGGCTACACCTTC. Filled out from reference TRBV29-1 and TRBJ1-2, the complete variable domain reads SAVISQKPSRDICQRGTSLTIQCQVDSQVTMMFWYRQQPGQSLTLIATANQGSEATYESGFVIDKFPISRPNLTFSTLTVSNMSPEDSSIYLCSGYRGQNYGYTFGSGTRLTVV.

On this clonotype: Compared with germline, one end of the junction differs, possibly owing to a read error. The genes are TRBV11-2 and TRBJ2-7, with TRBD2 matching 8 bases. CDR1 is SGHAT, CDR2 FQNNGV, per germline. This CDR3 contains 17 residues. CDR3 loop: CVSSLPGGASVVHEQYF. CDR3 DNA: TGTGTCAGCAGCTTGCCCGGGGGGGCCTCGGTGGTGCACGAGCAGTACTTC.

The chain links TRBV28 to TRBJ2-4, with 7 bases aligning to TRBD2. CDR3 length: 13 residues. The V segment lost 8 bases and the J segment 9 bases; nucleotides outside the gene matches: 10. Germline CDR1 is MDHEN and CDR2 is SYDVKM. CDR3 coding DNA: TGTGCCAGCGAGGGAGGGTCGGGTAGCATTCAGTACTTC. Its protein product is CASEGGSGSIQYF.

This clonotype came up many times. V usage is TRBV27 and J usage is TRBJ2-3, with 9 bases fitting TRBD1. The CDR3 spans 19 residues. V shed 3 bases and J 1 base; nucleotides not matched to a gene: 14. CDR1 MNHEY and CDR2 SMNVEV come from the germline V gene (reference sequence). CDR3 in amino acids: CASSFGSRTGAGGTDTQYF. CDR3 in DNA: TGTGCCAGCAGTTTCGGTTCCCGGACAGGGGCGGGTGGCACAGATACGCAGTATTTT.

The sample holds many counts of this clonotype. The genes are TRBV18 and TRBJ1-3; no clear D gene. Germline CDR1 KGHSH, CDR2 LQKENI. The CDR3 extends over 17 amino acids. Trimming shortened V by 1 base and J by 0 bases, and 13 bases separated the two germline ends. CDR3 amino acids: CASSPQTVQNSGNTIYF. As DNA, the CDR3 is TGTGCCAGCTCACCACAAACGGTTCAGAACTCTGGAAACACCATATATTTT.

This clonotype was seen repeatedly, ten times or more. This chain joins TRBV5-6 and TRBJ2-3; 11 nucleotides agree with TRBD2. J gave up 5 bases and V 5 bases, and 10 bases lay outside the gene matches. Germline V gene sequence: CDR1 SGHDT, CDR2 YYEEEE. There are 16 residues in the CDR3. The CDR3 DNA is TGTGCCAGCAGTCCTCATAGCGGGGGGGCCCAAGATACGCAGTATTTT. Its protein product is CASSPHSGGAQDTQYF.

A few counts support this clonotype. The chain couples TRBV5-1 to TRBJ2-1; no reliable D call. Germline assignment: CDR1 SGHRS and CDR2 YFSETQ. V was shortened by 5 bases and J by 10 bases, with 13 bases between the two germline ends. The CDR3 is made up of 12 amino acids. CDR3 nucleotide sequence: TGCGCCAGCAGATCAGATGGGAACGAGCAGTTCTTC. Its protein is CASRSDGNEQFF.

The chain carries TRBV6-1 and TRBJ1-1, with D hard to call. Per the germline V gene, CDR1 is MNHNS and CDR2 is SASEGT. V lost 4 bases to trimming and J lost 1 base, with 7 bases between them. The CDR3 sequence is 13 residues long. The CDR3 loop reads CASSGSWNTEAFF. Written as DNA, the CDR3 is TGTGCCAGCAGTGGTTCGTGGAACACTGAAGCTTTCTTT.

V and J are TRBV5-4 and TRBJ2-3, with a possible D match to TRBD1 (6 bases). Germline values: CDR1 SGHNT, CDR2 YYREEE (reference sequence). The germline V and J ends were trimmed by 4 bases and 0 bases, with 15 bases remaining between them. The CDR3 is made up of 16 amino acids. CDR3 sequence: CASSTRSTGSTDTQYF. CDR3 sequence (DNA): TGTGCCAGCAGCACGCGCTCTACAGGGAGCACAGATACGCAGTATTTT.

The chain links TRBV3-1 to TRBJ1-1; the D gene is possibly TRBD1 (5 bases). CDR1 is LGHDT, CDR2 YNNKEL, per germline (reference sequence). The V gene lost 4 bases and the J gene lost 4 bases, with 13 bases spanning the gap. The CDR3 extends over 14 amino acids. CDR3 sequence: CASSPPGVSTEAFF. The CDR3 coding sequence is TGTGCCAGCAGCCCACCGGGGGTCTCCACTGAAGCTTTCTTT.

This clonotype has more than one count but fewer than ten. The chain joins TRBV6-2 or TRBV6-3 to TRBJ1-2; 9 nucleotides line up with TRBD1. Germline values: CDR1 MNHEY, CDR2 SVGEGT. Trimming removed 5 bases from V and 5 bases from J; junction bases left unmatched: 6. The CDR3 has 14 residues. The CDR3 loop reads CASSTPTGGYGYTF. The CDR3 coding sequence is TGTGCCAGCAGTACACCGACAGGGGGGTATGGCTACACCTTC.

This clonotype was seen more than once but under ten times. This chain connects TRBV27 to TRBJ2-3, with D perhaps matching TRBD1 (6 bases). The V gene's germline CDR1 is MNHEY and CDR2 SMNVEV (reference sequence). V gave up 7 bases and J gave up 3 bases, with 17 bases separating them. The CDR3 runs to 15 residues. CDR3 sequence: CASKADRGGTDTQYF. The DNA of the CDR3 is TGTGCCAGCAAAGCCGATAGAGGGGGAACAGATACGCAGTATTTT.

This clonotype has at least ten counts. The genes are TRBV6-6 and TRBJ1-2, with no clear D. Trimming removed 7 bases from V and 8 bases from J, with 17 bases in between. Germline CDR1 MNHNY, CDR2 SVGAGI (reference sequence). The CDR3 spans 13 residues. The CDR3 sequence is CASKTRVHGGYTF. The CDR3 nucleotides are TGTGCCAGCAAAACAAGAGTACATGGCGGCTACACCTTC.

Concerning this clonotype: Being one base from a much bigger clone, this may be a read error. The chain is built from TRBV11-2 and TRBJ2-3, with 7 positions matching TRBD1. In germline, CDR1 is SGHAT, CDR2 FQNNGV. The CDR3 spans 14 residues. DNA of the CDR3: TGTGCCAACAGCATTCGACAGGGTATAGATACGCAGTATTTT. Translating it yields CANSIRQGIDTQYF.

This clonotype was counted at least ten times. The junction departs from the called germline gene at one end, perhaps through a read error. V gene TRBV12-3 or TRBV12-4 combines with J gene TRBJ2-7, with D perhaps assigned TRBD1 or TRBD2 (6 bases each). The CDR3 is 16 amino acids. CDR3 region: CASSRRVGGAVLLLHF. CDR3 nucleotides: TGTGCCAGCAGTCGCCGCGTGGGGGGCGCAGTACTACTTCTTCACTTC.

In this sample, this clonotype turned up a few times. The chain recombines TRBV11-2 with TRBJ2-7; D remains unclear. CDR1 SGHAT and CDR2 FQNNGV come from the germline V gene. This CDR3 is 16 amino acids long. Trimming cost V 5 bases and J 0 bases, with 17 bases left between them. Here the CDR3 DNA reads TGTGCCAGCAGCACCCGACTCAGCCGTTCCTCCTACGAGCAGTACTTC. Its protein product is CASSTRLSRSSYEQYF.

This clonotype was detected ten times or more. The chain combines TRBV7-2 with TRBJ1-2; tentative D call: TRBD1 (6 bases). There are 13 residues in the CDR3. Germline lookup yields CDR1 SGHTA and CDR2 FQGNSA. The V and J ends lost 1 base and 5 bases respectively, with 8 bases between them. CDR3 sequence: CASSLDREYGYTF. The CDR3 DNA follows: TGTGCCAGCAGCTTAGACAGGGAATATGGCTACACCTTC. The complete variable domain, with remaining parts taken from reference TRBV7-2 and TRBJ1-2, reads GAGVSQSPSNKVTEKGKDVELRCDPISGHTALYWYRQSLGQGLEFLIYFQGNSAPDKSGLPSDRFSAERTGGSVSTLTIQRTQQEDSAVYLCASSLDREYGYTFGSGTRLTVV.

This clonotype was picked up many times. V and J are TRBV27 and TRBJ2-2; D may be TRBD1 or TRBD2 (6 bases each). CDR3 size: 15 residues. Germline assignment: CDR1 MNHEY and CDR2 SMNVEV (reference sequence). V was cut by 6 bases and J by 1 base, with 12 bases left in between. The CDR3 loop is CASSWRGLNTGELFF. The CDR3, as DNA: TGTGCCAGCAGCTGGAGGGGGTTGAACACCGGGGAGCTGTTTTTT.

This chain joins TRBV27 and TRBJ2-1, with 10 nucleotides matching TRBD1. Per germline, CDR1 MNHEY and CDR2 SMNVEV (reference sequence). Trimming removed 3 bases from V and 8 bases from J; junction bases left unmatched: 4. The CDR3 covers 14 residues. The CDR3 DNA reads as TGTGCCAGCAGTTTGGACAGGGGGTTGGATGAGCAGTTCTTC. Protein: CASSLDRGLDEQFF.

This clonotype was recorded many times. This chain links TRBV20-1 with TRBJ1-5; D remains unclear. The CDR3 runs 11 residues. Trimming removed 5 bases from V and 12 bases from J, with 14 bases in between. Germline CDR1 reads DFQATT; CDR2 reads SNEGSKA (reference sequence). Here the CDR3 reads CSASQTDYQHF. As DNA, the CDR3 is TGCAGTGCTTCTCAGACGGATTACCAGCATTTT.

V usage is TRBV3-1 and J usage is TRBJ2-7; 8 positions agree with TRBD1. Looked up from germline, CDR1 is LGHDT and CDR2 is YNNKEL (reference sequence). The CDR3 sequence is 14 residues long. The trim removed 1 base at V and 3 bases at J, leaving 2 bases unmatched. This chain's CDR3 is CASSQGTGFYEQYF. The DNA for the CDR3 is TGTGCCAGCAGCCAAGGGACAGGGTTCTACGAGCAGTACTTC.

The rearrangement uses TRBV10-3 and TRBJ1-5; D is unclear. Germline CDR1 is ENHRY and CDR2 is SYGVKD. The V end lost 4 bases, the J end lost 6 bases, and 10 bases lay between the germline ends. This CDR3 region has 13 residues. The CDR3 DNA is TGTGCCATCAGTGGCCTGGGGTCTCAGCCCCAGCATTTT. Amino acid sequence: CAISGLGSQPQHF.

The chain is built from TRBV4-1 and TRBJ2-3; 11 bases are shared with TRBD2. J gave up 5 bases and V 0 bases, and 10 bases lay outside the gene matches. Germline CDR1 MGHRA, CDR2 YSYEKL. There are 18 residues in the CDR3. The CDR3 DNA reads TGCGCCAGCAGCCAAGAGAGGGATAGCGGGGGGGCCGGAGATACGCAGTATTTT. Its translation is CASSQERDSGGAGDTQYF.